The entry below gives a single TCR beta chain sequence along with its context. This clonotype has at least ten counts. Its binding antigen is unknown. No per-base quality is available; no much larger clone lies one base away. The sample is drawn from a study of T cell repertoires in cytomegalovirus infection (dated by TCRdb to the late 2010s). For the wider study: Alongside well-studied HLA-B-restricted epitopes, the peptide stimulations were aimed at recently identified HLA-C-restricted CMV epitopes, whose presentation resists viral immunomodulation. Donor HLA type was relevant to the analysis, because carriage of CMV infection together with the matching HLA type was indicated by public TCR beta signatures.

Instrument used: Illumina HiSeq 1500. The public reads were quality trimmed at Q25 with fastp and then assembled into clones with MiXCR by TCRdb, keeping productive beta chains. Rows with one shared CDR3 protein collapse into an entry with the most common genes and DNA. The table for this sample lists 350,000 to 400,000 distinct CDR3 sequences; around a third of them were counted only once. Of the sample, approximately 13% falls within the top ten clones. In light of the paper, this sample's treatment or condition label describes: in vitro stimulation with specific CMV peptide epitopes to enrich CMV-specific T cells. V is shortened by 5 bases, J by 3 bases, and the region joining them spans 13 bases. The germline V gene (reference sequence) supplies CDR1 SEHNR and CDR2 FQNEAQ. The CDR3 numbers 15 residues from cysteine through phenylalanine. Only the CDR3 DNA stays, 45 bases, in frame from base 1.

General study outcomes and caveats: The ex vivo response was dominated by HLA-C-restricted CMV-specific TCR beta clonotypes, and the single most frequent clonotype in two of eight donors was supplied by these HLA-C-restricted clonotypes. In both this cohort and an independent roughly 350-donor cohort, the cumulative frequency of public TCR beta family members distinguished carriers of CMV infection plus the relevant HLA type.

This TCR came from a human donor in good health (CMV status not recorded). Some clones in this sample may be carry-over from other donors' samples. This chain is built from TRBV7-9 and TRBJ1-4, with the identity of the D gene unclear. Source: cultured PBMCs, taken from culture after CMV antigen stimulation. The CDR3 protein sequence reads: CASSPYGLSNEKLFF. The sequenced DNA: TGTGCCAGCAGCCCATACGGCCTTTCTAATGAAAAACTGTTTTTT. The CDR3 plus the reference TRBV7-9 and TRBJ1-4 genes for the other parts give the full variable domain: DTGVSQNPRHKITKRGQNVTFRCDPISEHNRLYWYRQTLGQGPEFLTYFQNEAQLEKSRLLSDRFSAERPKGSFSTLEIQRTEQGDSAMYLCASSPYGLSNEKLFFGSGTQLSVL.